The source of this T cell receptor (beta chain) is a study of blood T cells in healthy people across ages (dated by TCRdb to between 2014 and 2017). Regarding the study in general: In model experiments, template switching captured roughly one uniquely barcoded TCR beta cDNA molecule for every two T cells. The study analyzed two additional independent replicas of 1 million unique cDNA reads from the same blood draw for two donors, one aged 18 to 30 and one aged 80 or older. The donors were split into four age groups: young (average around 16 years), middle-aged (39), aged (roughly 60) and long-lived (under 85). Using deep sequencing normalized with unique cDNA molecular identifiers, the study measured how TCR beta repertoire diversity changes with age. To avoid experimental bias, donors of different ages were distributed randomly across sequencing lanes. General conclusions and limits of the study: Compared with the aged group, the long-lived group had more naive CD4+ T cells, fewer expanded clones and increased TCR diversity, a pattern suggesting age selection. There was a strong correlation between observed TCR beta diversity and the percentage of naive T cells measured by flow cytometry. Donor CMV infection status was unknown, potentially confounding age-related changes in expanded clonotypes. Conclusive comparison of naive and antigen-experienced compartments was prevented by the profiling of bulk unsorted PBMCs. Estimates of total diversity from one million sequenced T cells were regarded as lower bounds and underestimates. As age increased, observed TCR beta diversity per million T cells dropped in a roughly linear way, and a significant reduction was already evident by age about 40.

The library came from 5' RACE. Sequencing relied on an Illumina HiSeq 2500. A second PCR of about 6 to 12 cycles was performed with a sample-barcoded 5' primer and a J-beta primer mix. Each TCR beta cDNA molecule received a unique molecular identifier from a template-switch 5' adaptor carrying 12 random nucleotides. Each sample yielded at least 2.5 million CDR3-containing paired-end reads. All of the RNA was converted into first-strand cDNA using the Mint cDNA synthesis kit, with a TRBC-specific oligonucleotide serving as the primer. Following uracil-DNA glycosylase treatment, a first 18-cycle PCR with universal primers M1SS and BC2_uni_R was performed on all cDNA. As for the authors' bioinformatics: Normalization of each sample was performed by random selection of 1 million high-quality reads, each carrying a distinct molecular identifier. Reads with shared molecular identifiers were discarded instead of being binned into consensus sequences. CDR3 identification, clonotype clustering and error correction used MiTCR with a Q25 quality threshold and the strictest error-elimination algorithm. A nonparametric unseen species model with Euler transformation was used to estimate lower-bound total TCR beta diversity. The raw public data were reprocessed by TCRdb itself: fastp quality trimming at Q25, MiXCR clonotype calling, in-frame beta chains only. Rows merge per CDR3 protein into single entries with the most common DNA and genes. The V and J calls and clone size are TCRdb's, not the authors'. The sample table lists hundreds of thousands of distinct CDR3 sequences, around 26% of them with a count of one. The ten top clones hold 15% to 20% of the sample.

Including the terminal cysteine and phenylalanine, the CDR3 comprises 15 residues. Only the CDR3 DNA stays, 45 bases, in frame from base 1. Donors were a few dozen systemically healthy Caucasian individuals from Russia aged roughly 6 to 90 years. Around 10 milliliters of peripheral blood were collected from each donor into EDTA-treated Vacutainer tubes. Ficoll-Paque density-gradient centrifugation was used to isolate PBMCs, with at least 6.5 million per sample. Trizol reagent was used to extract total RNA from PBMCs, with at least 5.5 micrograms per sample. The percentages of naive CD45RAhigh/CD27high T cells were determined by flow cytometry on a PBMC aliquot from every donor. This clonotype was counted a few times. Its cognate antigen has yet to be identified. There are no base qualities to consult, and no much larger clone falls within one base.

The TCR sequence derives from an elderly woman in good health. Here the chain combines TRBV21-1 and TRBJ2-7; the table's D call, TRBD1, has no DNA check behind it. TRBV21-1 is a documented pseudogene. The specimen sequenced was blood. DNA sequence: TGTGCCAGCAGCAAAGAGGGACAGTCCAACTACGAGCAGTACTTC. Its translation reads: CASSKEGQSNYEQYF.